The entry that follows covers one T cell receptor (beta chain) sequence. Each CDR3 protein gets one entry after TCRdb re-called the RT-PCR reads with MiXCR. The sample lists under 200,000 distinct CDR3 sequences; about 32% were seen once. This entry comes from a study of patients and donors after allogeneic stem cell transplantation. The V gene end was trimmed by 6 bases and the J gene end by 7 bases; junction bases not matched to a gene: 9. This CDR3 is 15 amino acids long. This clonotype was obtained from a human donor who was either an allogeneic HSCT recipient or a stem cell or donor lymphocyte infusion donor (not recorded which). It is not recorded whose cells these are; they may come from a transplant donor. The genes are TRBV12-3 or TRBV12-4 and TRBJ2-7, with 13 bases fitting TRBD2. The sequencing input was blood, either unsorted or a sorted T cell fraction (not recorded which). The CDR3 coding sequence is TGTGCCAGCAGCCCCGGGGGACTAGCGGGGCGTGAGCAGTACTTC. Amino acids: CASSPGGLAGREQYF.